The entry below describes one TCR beta chain. Peripheral blood came from all dose cohorts at three timepoints. The data are from a study of OX40 agonist ivuxolimab in advanced cancers. Looking at the study overall: A mean age of about 59 years, range about 20 to 85, was recorded, and approximately 85% were male. Partial responses occurred in three patients (one hepatocellular carcinoma, two cutaneous melanoma).

This CDR3 contains 15 residues. Germline V gives CDR1 SSHAT, CDR2 FNYEAQ (reference sequence). Trimming removed 1 base from V and 6 bases from J; junction bases left unmatched: 2. Some clones are missing from TCRdb's copy, which holds only in-frame ones; the method was immunoSEQ multiplex PCR. The data contain 60,000 to 90,000 clones, less than 85% of them singletons. The rearrangement links TRBV7-7 to TRBJ2-1; 11 positions agree with TRBD2. This TCR came from an adult with an advanced solid tumor such as melanoma, head and neck, liver or kidney cancer. Source: CD4+ or CD8+ T cells sorted from blood, taken in a trial of the OX40 agonist ivuxolimab. CDR3 DNA: TGTGCCAGCAGCTTAGGTAGCGGGGGGGCCAATGAGCAGTTCTTC. Translation: CASSLGSGGANEQFF.